This T cell receptor (beta chain) was sequenced in a study of CD8+CD57+ T cells in acquired aplastic anemia (dated by TCRdb to between 2018 and 2020). A note on the overall study: A mean of about 3.2 ug of DNA, ranging from roughly 0.2 to 27.4 ug, was extracted from sorted CD4+ and CD8+ cells. A CD8+CD57+ expansion meant a frequency higher than the mean frequency seen in healthy subjects. Here is what the overall study found, with its caveats: Between patients and healthy controls, no significant difference in CD8+ Simpson's diversity was found (P=0.060). Some 31 CD8+ CDR3 sequences were shared between patients and controls but appeared highly expressed in patients and within their immunodominant clones.

TCR beta VDJ combination and CDR3 sequence profiling used genomic DNA as the template. TCR repertoire sequencing was run on an Illumina HiSeq 2000. The authors' pipeline ran thus. Repertoire assessment relied on Simpson's diversity index, CDR3 size and DJ length profiles, and TRBV/TRBJ rearrangement plots. Whichever DNA sequence was most abundant in the deep sequencing data was defined as the immunodominant clone. CDR3 amino acid sequences were screened for sharing across subjects and were compared with published repertoires and the VDJdb database. TCRdb reanalyzed the raw reads on its own, using fastp at Q25 for trimming and MiXCR for clone calling, and kept in-frame beta chains. For every CDR3 protein sequence, its rows merge into one entry that carries the most common genes and DNA. The V and J calls were not made by the authors but by TCRdb's processing. For this sample there are fewer than 250,000 distinct CDR3 sequences; more than 45% appear just once. The ten most abundant clones make up approximately 8% of the sample.

CDR1 and CDR2 are read off the germline V gene as MGHRA and YSYEKL. V is reduced by 2 bases and J by 0 bases, leaving a spacing of 11 bases between them. Including the terminal cysteine and phenylalanine, the CDR3 comprises 15 residues. Only the CDR3 DNA stays, 45 bases, in frame from base 1. The patients picked for sequencing were ones in whom flow cytometry had shown an expansion of CD8+CD57+ cells. Severe acquired aplastic anemia was diagnosed in all patients according to International Study of Aplastic Anemia and Agranulocytosis and Camitta criteria. No patient had received any therapy when blood was sampled. In this study, sorted CD4+ and CD8+ T cells from the blood of healthy subjects and of severe aplastic anemia patients had their TCR repertoires deep-sequenced. Patients were enrolled in the USA under clinicaltrials.gov protocols 00001620, 01623167, 00001397, 00071045, 00081523 and 00961064. Ficoll-Paque density gradient centrifugation was used to isolate peripheral blood mononuclear cells. Before DNA extraction, CD4+ and CD8+ T cells were sorted by FACS or by magnetic beads.

In this sample, this clonotype turned up many times. Its antigen remains unidentified. No clone much larger than this one lies a single base away; base qualities are absent. This clonotype was obtained from a human donor with aplastic anemia. Sequencing was performed on sorted CD4+, CD8+, or CD8+CD57+ T cells (not recorded which) from PBMCs. The V and J segments used are TRBV4-1 and TRBJ2-7, and TRBD2 may be the D gene, going by 5 matching bases. The CDR3 is CASSQRTGTSYEQYF. The DNA is as follows: TGCGCCAGCAGCCAAAGGACTGGAACCTCCTACGAGCAGTACTTC.